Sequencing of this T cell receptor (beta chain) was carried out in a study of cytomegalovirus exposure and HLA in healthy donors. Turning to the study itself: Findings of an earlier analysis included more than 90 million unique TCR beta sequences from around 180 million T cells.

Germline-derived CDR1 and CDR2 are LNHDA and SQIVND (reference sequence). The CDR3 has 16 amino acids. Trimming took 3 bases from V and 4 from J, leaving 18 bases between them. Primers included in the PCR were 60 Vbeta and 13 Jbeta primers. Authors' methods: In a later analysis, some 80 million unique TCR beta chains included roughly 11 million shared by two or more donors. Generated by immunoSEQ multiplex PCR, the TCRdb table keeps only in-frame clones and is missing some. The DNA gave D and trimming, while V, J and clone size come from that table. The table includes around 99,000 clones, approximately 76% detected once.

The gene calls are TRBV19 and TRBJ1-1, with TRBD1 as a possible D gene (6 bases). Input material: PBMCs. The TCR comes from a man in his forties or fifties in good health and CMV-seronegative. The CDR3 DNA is TGTGCCAGTAGTATTCGCCTGACAGGCCTAGGCACTGAAGCTTTCTTT. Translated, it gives CASSIRLTGLGTEAFF.